The T cell receptor (beta chain) described here comes from a study of blood T cell repertoires in COVID-19. Study context: PBMCs, B-cell-depleted T cells, or T cells were the source of the cDNA or gDNA that made up the material.

Some clones are missing from TCRdb's copy, which holds only in-frame ones; the method was immunoSEQ multiplex PCR. The sample consists of about 240,000 clones, around 80% of them appearing once. The trim removed 6 bases at V and 0 bases at J, leaving 7 bases unmatched. The CDR3 consists of 16 residues. Germline-derived CDR1 and CDR2 are SQVTM and ANQGSEA. Sequencing was performed on peripheral blood. This TCR was sampled from a human donor in a cohort sampled during active COVID-19. The rearrangement joins TRBV29-1 to TRBJ2-3; TRBD2 aligns across 12 bases. The CDR3 coding sequence is TGCAGCGTCCCTCGGACTAGCGGGGCTAGCACAGATACGCAGTATTTT. It translates to CSVPRTSGASTDTQYF.